This is a list of T cell receptor beta chains from one sample in a study of cytomegalovirus exposure and HLA in healthy donors. TCRdb's table, derived via immunoSEQ multiplex PCR, lists solely in-frame clones and lacks some. The data show 100,000 to 150,000 clones, about 81% seen once. Sequenced sample: PBMCs. These receptors came from a woman in her 30s in good health and CMV-seronegative. Each CDR3 is given with its conserved first and last residue. The D gene is left open where the match is weak. The listing skips clone size in some rows; elsewhere it reads once, few, many or a size class.

V	D	J	size	length	CDR3	DNA
TRBV11-1	TRBD1	TRBJ2-6	NA	19	CASSLARDRVSSGANVLTF	TGTGCCAGCAGCTTAGCCCGGGACAGGGTGAGCTCTGGGGCCAACGTCCTGACTTTC
TRBV7-2	NA	TRBJ2-7	few	17	CASSLASSGRGLYEQYF	TGTGCCAGCAGCTTAGCGAGTAGCGGAAGGGGGCTCTACGAGCAGTACTTC
TRBV11-2	TRBD2	TRBJ2-5	NA	19	CASSFPVSGTSGGIETQYF	TGTGCCAGCAGCTTTCCCGTATCCGGGACTAGCGGGGGGATCGAGACCCAGTACTTC
TRBV7-3	NA	TRBJ2-5	NA	14	CASNMGQPQETQYF	TGTGCCAGCAACATGGGACAACCCCAAGAGACCCAGTACTTC
TRBV11-2	NA	TRBJ2-5	NA	14	CASSLAGSQETQYF	TGTGCCAGCAGCTTAGCTGGCAGCCAAGAGACCCAGTACTTC
TRBV4-1	NA	TRBJ2-2	NA	16	CASSQERWAGPGELFF	TGCGCCAGCAGCCAAGAAAGGTGGGCGGGGCCCGGGGAGCTGTTTTTT
TRBV2	TRBD1	TRBJ2-3	NA	15	CASGRTGVSTDTQYF	TGTGCCAGCGGACGGACAGGGGTTAGCACAGATACGCAGTATTTT
TRBV11-2	NA	TRBJ2-5	NA	16	CASRPLNRLRVETQYF	TGTGCCAGCAGACCATTGAACAGGCTACGCGTGGAGACCCAGTACTTC
TRBV6-5	TRBD2	TRBJ2-3	NA	16	CASSYLGLAGTDTQYF	TGTGCCAGCAGTTACTTGGGACTAGCGGGCACAGATACGCAGTATTTT
TRBV9	TRBD1	TRBJ1-1	once	16	CASSPLTGGAGTEAFF	TGTGCCAGCAGCCCCCTGACAGGGGGCGCAGGAACTGAAGCTTTCTTT
TRBV5-1	NA	TRBJ1-2	NA	15	CASSPFNRANYGYTF	TGCGCCAGCAGCCCTTTCAACAGAGCTAACTATGGCTACACCTTC
TRBV19	NA	TRBJ1-2	NA	13	CASSIGPRRGYTF	TGTGCCAGTAGTATTGGTCCCCGGAGAGGCTACACCTTC
TRBV2	NA	TRBJ2-2	NA	15	CASSPEGAVTGELFF	TGTGCCAGCAGTCCAGAAGGGGCGGTCACCGGGGAGCTGTTTTTT
TRBV7-2	NA	TRBJ2-1	NA	13	CASSLDSYNEQFF	TGTGCCAGCAGCTTGGACAGCTACAATGAGCAGTTCTTC
TRBV18	NA	TRBJ2-1	once	12	CASSPLGDEQFF	TGTGCCAGCTCACCTCTAGGCGATGAGCAGTTCTTC
TRBV7-9	NA	TRBJ2-2	NA	15	CASSRYESNTGELFF	TGTGCCAGCAGCCGATACGAGAGCAACACCGGGGAGCTGTTTTTT
TRBV6-6	NA	TRBJ2-3	NA	14	CASSLGAEPRWQYF	TGTGCCAGCAGTTTGGGGGCCGAACCTCGTTGGCAGTATTTT
TRBV7-9	TRBD2	TRBJ2-7	NA	15	CASSLGGLAGVEQYF	TGTGCCAGCAGCTTAGGGGGATTAGCGGGAGTGGAGCAGTACTTC
TRBV18	NA	TRBJ1-2	NA	16	CASSPGRGPINYGYTF	TGTGCCAGCTCACCGGGCAGGGGCCCTATTAACTATGGCTACACCTTC
TRBV6-5	NA	TRBJ1-3	NA	12	CATEGSGNTIYF	TGTGCCACCGAGGGCTCTGGAAACACCATATATTTT
TRBV11-2	NA	TRBJ1-1	few	14	CASRQDRINTEAFF	TGTGCCAGCAGACAGGACAGAATCAACACTGAAGCTTTCTTT
TRBV28	TRBD1	TRBJ1-1	once	13	CASSFPGQAEAFF	TGTGCCAGCAGCTTTCCGGGACAGGCTGAAGCTTTCTTT
TRBV4-3	NA	TRBJ2-2	NA	16	CASSQFSGIGTGELFF	TGCGCCAGCAGCCAATTTTCGGGGATAGGGACCGGGGAGCTGTTTTTT
TRBV5-6	NA	TRBJ2-4	NA	16	CASSLFRVSAKNIQYF	TGTGCCAGCAGCTTGTTCAGGGTTAGTGCCAAAAACATTCAGTACTTC
TRBV19	TRBD1	TRBJ2-1	NA	15	CASSIDRATYNEQFF	TGTGCCAGTAGTATCGACAGGGCCACATACAATGAGCAGTTCTTC
TRBV6-5	NA	TRBJ2-5	NA	14	CASSYDDRQETQYF	TGTGCCAGCAGTTACGATGACAGGCAAGAGACCCAGTACTTC
TRBV4-3	TRBD1	TRBJ2-7	NA	14	CASSQNRGPYEQYF	TGCGCCAGCAGCCAAAACAGGGGACCATACGAGCAGTACTTC
TRBV5-6	TRBD1	TRBJ2-5	NA	15	CASRTGGTDQETQYF	TGTGCCAGCAGGACAGGGGGAACGGACCAAGAGACCCAGTACTTC
TRBV11-2	NA	TRBJ2-3	NA	13	CASSNQPADTQYF	TGTGCCAGCAGCAACCAACCAGCAGATACGCAGTATTTT
TRBV7-2	TRBD1	TRBJ1-1	NA	14	CASSPGQGAAEAFF	TGTGCCAGCAGCCCGGGACAGGGGGCTGCTGAAGCTTTCTTT
TRBV10-3	NA	TRBJ2-5	once	13	CAIKGTRGETQYF	TGTGCCATCAAGGGCACTCGCGGGGAGACCCAGTACTTC
TRBV11-2	TRBD1	TRBJ1-2	NA	17	CASSLGWSGGARGGYTF	TGTGCCAGCAGCTTAGGTTGGTCAGGGGGCGCGCGGGGAGGCTACACCTTC
TRBV9	NA	TRBJ1-1	NA	15	CASSVDRSMNTEAFF	TGTGCCAGCAGCGTGGACAGAAGTATGAACACTGAAGCTTTCTTT
TRBV5-6	NA	TRBJ2-1	NA	12	CASSAEDNEQFF	TGTGCCAGCAGCGCCGAGGACAATGAGCAGTTCTTC
TRBV19	TRBD2	TRBJ2-5	NA	15	CASSTTSGGQETQYF	TGTGCCAGTAGTACCACTAGCGGGGGACAAGAGACCCAGTACTTC
TRBV6-6	NA	TRBJ1-2	NA	13	CASSYFGGYGYTF	TGTGCCAGCAGTTACTTCGGCGGCTATGGCTACACCTTC
TRBV5-1	TRBD2	TRBJ2-2	NA	17	CASSLVGTSGNTGELFF	TGCGCCAGCAGCTTGGTCGGGACTAGCGGAAACACCGGGGAGCTGTTTTTT